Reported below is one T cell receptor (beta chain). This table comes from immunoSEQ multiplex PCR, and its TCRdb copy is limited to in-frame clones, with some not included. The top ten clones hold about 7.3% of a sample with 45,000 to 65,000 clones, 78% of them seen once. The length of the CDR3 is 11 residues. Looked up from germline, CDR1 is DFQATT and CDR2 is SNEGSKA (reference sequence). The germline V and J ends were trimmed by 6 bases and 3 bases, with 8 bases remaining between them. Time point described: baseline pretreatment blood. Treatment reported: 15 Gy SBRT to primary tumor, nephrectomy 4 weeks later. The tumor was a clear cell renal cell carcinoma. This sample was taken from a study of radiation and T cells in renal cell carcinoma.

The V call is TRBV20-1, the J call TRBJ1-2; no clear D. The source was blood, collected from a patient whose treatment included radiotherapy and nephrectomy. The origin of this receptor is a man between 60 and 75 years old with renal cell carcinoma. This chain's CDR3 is CSAEIYYGYTF. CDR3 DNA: TGCAGTGCCGAGATATACTATGGCTACACCTTC.